These T cell receptor beta chains were read from a single sample in a study of shared clonotypes between healthy human individuals. Sequenced by immunoSEQ multiplex PCR; TCRdb stores in-frame clones only, minus some. The profile covers fewer than 650,000 clones, with around 76% appearing a single time and more than 10% taken by the ten largest. Sequenced sample: PBMCs. These receptor sequences come from a middle-aged woman in good health. Some clones in this sample may be carry-over from other donors' samples. The CDR3 runs from the conserved cysteine through the conserved F or W. D genes are given only for firm matches. Clone size is given for some rows only: seen once, a few or many times, or a class if the clone is expanded.

size,V,J,D,CDR3,DNA
NA,TRBV5-4,TRBJ2-1,TRBD1,CASSLEGQGGNEQFF,TGTGCCAGCAGCTTGGAGGGACAGGGTGGAAATGAGCAGTTCTTC
once,TRBV28,TRBJ1-5,NA,CAVSPPGGSYQPQHF,TGTGCCGTATCCCCGCCGGGGGGGAGTTATCAGCCCCAGCATTTT
NA,TRBV5-1,TRBJ2-5,NA,CASSLTAGAETQYF,TGCGCCAGCAGCTTGACGGCAGGGGCAGAGACCCAGTACTTC
NA,TRBV15,TRBJ2-1,TRBD1,CATSRAGTGPNEQFF,TGTGCCACCAGCAGAGCCGGGACAGGCCCCAATGAGCAGTTCTTC
NA,TRBV7-2,TRBJ1-1,TRBD1,CASSLQGALAEAFF,TGTGCCAGCAGCCTACAGGGGGCTCTCGCTGAAGCTTTCTTT
NA,TRBV5-1,TRBJ1-1,NA,CASSLGQANTEAFF,TGCGCCAGCAGCTTGGGACAGGCGAACACTGAAGCTTTCTTT
NA,TRBV5-6,TRBJ2-4,NA,CASSRPEAKNIQYF,TGTGCCAGCAGCCGACCCGAAGCCAAAAACATTCAGTACTTC
many,TRBV28,TRBJ2-3,TRBD1,CASSRPPGTGRQSQYF,TGTGCCAGCAGTAGACCCCCCGGGACAGGCAGGCAGTCGCAGTATTTT
few,TRBV27,TRBJ1-6,NA,CASSYRGGNSPLHF,TGTGCCAGCTCTTATAGGGGGGGAAATTCACCCCTCCACTTT
NA,TRBV10-3,TRBJ1-2,TRBD1,CAISESSGGAGYGYTF,TGTGCCATCAGTGAGTCTTCAGGGGGCGCGGGCTATGGCTACACCTTC
once,TRBV6-6,TRBJ1-1,TRBD1,CASSHQRTGASTEAFF,TGTGCCAGCAGTCATCAACGGACAGGGGCCAGCACTGAAGCTTTCTTT
many,TRBV7-7,TRBJ2-5,NA,CASSLGAGVQETQYF,TGTGCTAGCAGCTTAGGCGCAGGGGTTCAAGAGACCCAGTACTTC
NA,TRBV15,TRBJ2-1,TRBD1,CATSSRTGNDEQFF,TGTGCCACCAGCTCCCGGACAGGGAACGATGAGCAGTTCTTC
NA,TRBV21-1,TRBJ2-3,NA,CASSLRGEVGTDTQYF,TGTGCCAGCAGCCTCAGGGGGGAGGTCGGCACAGATACGCAGTATTTT
few,TRBV5-6,TRBJ2-3,NA,CASSTPGAVSRATDTQYF,TGTGCCAGCAGCACGCCGGGGGCGGTGAGCAGGGCCACAGATACGCAGTATTTT
few,TRBV28,TRBJ2-1,TRBD2,CASSLALGAGGYNEQFF,TGTGCCAGCAGTCTCGCTCTCGGGGCGGGGGGTTACAATGAGCAGTTCTTC